A selection of T cell receptor beta chains follows, all from one sample in a study of blood T cell repertoires in COVID-19. The repertoire was sequenced with immunoSEQ multiplex PCR; TCRdb's copy has only in-frame clones and lacks some. There are fewer than 500,000 clones in the sample; approximately 87% occur only once, and around 1.3% lies in the top ten. Sequenced: PBMCs or T cells enriched from blood (not recorded which). These receptors all come from a young man who had recovered from COVID-19. Both conserved end residues are part of each CDR3. Each record gives: D gene, J gene, CDR3 length, V gene, clone size, CDR3 DNA, CDR3 protein. A D gene is named only where the DNA matches it firmly. Clone sizes are given selectively: once, few, many, or a class where the clone is expanded.

D: TRBD1
J: TRBJ2-1
length: 16
V: TRBV11-3
size: -
DNA: TGTGCCAGCAGCCCGAGGGACAGGGCGCCCTACAATGAGCAGTTCTTC
CDR3: CASSPRDRAPYNEQFF

D: -
J: TRBJ2-7
length: 16
V: TRBV4-3
size: -
DNA: TGCGCCAGCAGCCAAGATTGGGCACAGAGCTCCTACGAGCAGTACTTC
CDR3: CASSQDWAQSSYEQYF

D: TRBD1
J: TRBJ1-4
length: 11
V: TRBV30
size: -
DNA: TGTGCCTGGAGTGTACAGGGGGGTCTGTTTTTT
CDR3: CAWSVQGGLFF

D: -
J: TRBJ1-3
length: 14
V: TRBV14
size: -
DNA: TGTGCCAGCAGCCAACAAGCTACTGGAAACACCATATATTTT
CDR3: CASSQQATGNTIYF

D: TRBD1
J: TRBJ1-4
length: 18
V: TRBV30
size: -
DNA: TGTGCCTGGAGTACCTTGGACAGGGGAGGAAGAACTAATGAAAAACTGTTTTTT
CDR3: CAWSTLDRGGRTNEKLFF

D: TRBD1
J: TRBJ2-5
length: 14
V: TRBV7-8
size: -
DNA: TGTGCCAGCAGCCCGGACAGGGTATACGAGACCCAGTACTTC
CDR3: CASSPDRVYETQYF

D: TRBD2
J: TRBJ2-3
length: 14
V: TRBV6-5
size: once
DNA: TGTGCCAGCAGACCAACGGGAGGTACAGATACGCAGTATTTT
CDR3: CASRPTGGTDTQYF

D: -
J: TRBJ2-7
length: 13
V: TRBV6-6
size: -
DNA: TGTGCCAGCAAACTAGGACAGTCCTACGAGCAGTACTTC
CDR3: CASKLGQSYEQYF

D: -
J: TRBJ1-5
length: 15
V: TRBV6-5
size: -
DNA: TGTGCCAGCAGATTGGGGGGGGACCACAATCAGCCCCAGCATTTT
CDR3: CASRLGGDHNQPQHF

D: -
J: TRBJ1-1
length: 14
V: TRBV5-1
size: -
DNA: TGCGCCAGCAGCCGGGAGGTAGGGGCCACTGAAGCTTTCTTT
CDR3: CASSREVGATEAFF

D: -
J: TRBJ1-3
length: 12
V: TRBV3-1/TRBV3-2
size: -
DNA: TGTGCCAGCAGCCGTCTTGGAAACACCATATATTTT
CDR3: CASSRLGNTIYF

D: TRBD1
J: TRBJ2-3
length: 14
V: TRBV7-2
size: -
DNA: TGTGCCAGCAGCCCCCGGACAGGGGCAGATACGCAGTATTTT
CDR3: CASSPRTGADTQYF

D: -
J: TRBJ1-1
length: 15
V: TRBV11-2
size: -
DNA: TGTGCCAGCAGCTTGGGGGCAAGGTTGAACACTGAAGCTTTCTTT
CDR3: CASSLGARLNTEAFF

D: -
J: TRBJ2-2
length: 16
V: TRBV2
size: -
DNA: TGTGCCAGCAGTTTTAGCGGCCGTGGGGGCACCGGGGAGCTGTTTTTT
CDR3: CASSFSGRGGTGELFF

D: TRBD1
J: TRBJ2-7
length: 15
V: TRBV12-5
size: -
DNA: TGTGCTAGTGGTTTGGTACTGGACAGGACCTACGAGCAGTACTTC
CDR3: CASGLVLDRTYEQYF

D: -
J: TRBJ1-1
length: 15
V: TRBV13
size: -
DNA: TGTGCCAGCAGCGTCGGAGGGGCACTATACACTGAAGCTTTCTTT
CDR3: CASSVGGALYTEAFF

D: -
J: TRBJ1-3
length: 16
V: TRBV21-1
size: -
DNA: TGTGCCAGCAACCCACAGGGGGCCTTGGAGGGAAACACCATATATTTT
CDR3: CASNPQGALEGNTIYF

D: -
J: TRBJ2-2
length: 12
V: TRBV6-5
size: -
DNA: TGTGCCAGCAGTCCGACAGGCGGGGAGCTGTTTTTT
CDR3: CASSPTGGELFF

D: -
J: TRBJ1-3
length: 13
V: TRBV29-1
size: -
DNA: TGCAGCGTTGGTCAGGGCTCTGGAAACACCATATATTTT
CDR3: CSVGQGSGNTIYF

D: -
J: TRBJ2-7
length: 11
V: TRBV18
size: -
DNA: TGTGCCAGCTCACCAGAGGGCGAGCAGTACTTC
CDR3: CASSPEGEQYF

D: -
J: TRBJ2-7
length: 14
V: TRBV5-4
size: -
DNA: TGTGCCAGCAGCTTGGGACAGGAATCCTACGAGCAGTACTTC
CDR3: CASSLGQESYEQYF

D: -
J: TRBJ1-3
length: 16
V: TRBV9
size: -
DNA: TGTGCCAGCAGCGTAGCGGCAGGAAGCTCTGGAAACACCATATATTTT
CDR3: CASSVAAGSSGNTIYF

D: -
J: TRBJ2-1
length: 13
V: TRBV4-3
size: -
DNA: TGCGCCAGCAGCCAGTTAGGGGGAAATGAGCAGTTCTTC
CDR3: CASSQLGGNEQFF

D: -
J: TRBJ2-7
length: 14
V: TRBV9
size: -
DNA: TGTGCCAGCAGCCTAGGACAGCCCCCCTACGAGCAGTACTTC
CDR3: CASSLGQPPYEQYF

D: -
J: TRBJ2-7
length: 22
V: TRBV9
size: -
DNA: TGTGCCAGCAGCGCCAGTGTGGACAGTTCTCCCCATAGTTATCTAGACGGCTACGAGCAGTACTTC
CDR3: CASSASVDSSPHSYLDGYEQYF

D: TRBD1
J: TRBJ1-2
length: 14
V: TRBV7-6
size: -
DNA: TGTGCCAGCAGCCCAGGGACAGGGGGATCCGGCTACACCTTC
CDR3: CASSPGTGGSGYTF

D: TRBD1
J: TRBJ1-2
length: 10
V: TRBV20-1
size: -
DNA: TGCAGTGCTGGACAGGCGGGGCACACCTTC
CDR3: CSAGQAGHTF

D: TRBD1
J: TRBJ1-2
length: 15
V: TRBV19
size: -
DNA: TGTGCCAGCAGTTTTAGAGGGACAGGGCTTTATGGCTACACCTTC
CDR3: CASSFRGTGLYGYTF

D: -
J: TRBJ2-2
length: 14
V: TRBV12-5
size: -
DNA: TGTGCTAGTGGTTTACGGGTGAACACCGGGGAGCTGTTTTTT
CDR3: CASGLRVNTGELFF

D: -
J: TRBJ1-1
length: 14
V: TRBV5-1
size: -
DNA: TGCGCCAGCAGCGAGGACAACCTGAACACTGAAGCTTTCTTT
CDR3: CASSEDNLNTEAFF

D: -
J: TRBJ2-1
length: 16
V: TRBV7-6
size: -
DNA: TGTGCCAGCAGCAGGGGACCGGGACACACCTACAATGAGCAGTTCTTC
CDR3: CASSRGPGHTYNEQFF

D: -
J: TRBJ1-1
length: 16
V: TRBV5-5
size: -
DNA: TGTGCCAGCAGCTTGGAGGGCGCGGTTCAGGGCCTTGAAGCTTTCTTT
CDR3: CASSLEGAVQGLEAFF

D: -
J: TRBJ1-4
length: 16
V: TRBV7-9
size: few
DNA: TGTGCCAGCAGCTTAGGAGCCGGGACACCTGATGAAAAACTGTTTTTT
CDR3: CASSLGAGTPDEKLFF

D: TRBD1
J: TRBJ1-2
length: 15
V: TRBV18
size: -
DNA: TGTGCCAGCTCACCACCGGGACAGGCTAACTATGGCTACACCTTC
CDR3: CASSPPGQANYGYTF

D: -
J: TRBJ1-5
length: 17
V: TRBV19
size: -
DNA: TGTGCCAGTACCTACAGGAGTCGAGATTGGGTAAATCAGCCCCAGCATTTT
CDR3: CASTYRSRDWVNQPQHF

D: TRBD2
J: TRBJ2-3
length: 16
V: TRBV5-4
size: -
DNA: TGTGCCAGCAGCCTCAAAGCGGGGGGTAACACAGATACGCAGTATTTT
CDR3: CASSLKAGGNTDTQYF

D: -
J: TRBJ1-3
length: 15
V: TRBV5-1
size: -
DNA: TGCGCCAGCAGCCCAACAGGGACGCGCGGAAACACCATATATTTT
CDR3: CASSPTGTRGNTIYF

D: -
J: TRBJ1-2
length: 13
V: TRBV12-3/TRBV12-4
size: -
DNA: TGTGCCAGCATTGGGGGCTCGGGGTATGGCTACACCTTC
CDR3: CASIGGSGYGYTF

D: -
J: TRBJ2-5
length: 13
V: TRBV5-4
size: few
DNA: TGTGCCAGCAGCCATGACACCCAAGAGACCCAGTACTTC
CDR3: CASSHDTQETQYF

D: TRBD1
J: TRBJ1-5
length: 15
V: TRBV19
size: -
DNA: TGTGCCAGTAGTTCCCGGGACAGGGGGCAAAAACCCCAGCATTTT
CDR3: CASSSRDRGQKPQHF

D: -
J: TRBJ2-7
length: 14
V: TRBV10-1
size: -
DNA: TGCGCCAGCGAAGGAAGGGGCCTATCCTACGAGCAGTACTTC
CDR3: CASEGRGLSYEQYF

D: -
J: TRBJ1-2
length: 11
V: TRBV4-2
size: -
DNA: TGTGCCAGCAGCCGGGACTTTGGCTACACCTTC
CDR3: CASSRDFGYTF

D: TRBD1
J: TRBJ1-2
length: 13
V: TRBV7-3
size: once
DNA: TGTGCCAGCAGCAGTTCACAGGGGAATGGCTACACCTTC
CDR3: CASSSSQGNGYTF

D: -
J: TRBJ1-5
length: 15
V: TRBV6-5
size: once
DNA: TGTGCCAGCAGTTTCAAGCAGGGCTTCAATCAGCCCCAGCATTTT
CDR3: CASSFKQGFNQPQHF

D: -
J: TRBJ1-5
length: 13
V: TRBV12-3/TRBV12-4
size: -
DNA: TGTGCCAGCAGCCCAACGACAGATCAGCCCCAGCATTTT
CDR3: CASSPTTDQPQHF

D: -
J: TRBJ2-7
length: 14
V: TRBV5-1
size: -
DNA: TGCGCCAGCAGACGACAGGGCGGGAACGACGAGCAGTACTTC
CDR3: CASRRQGGNDEQYF

D: -
J: TRBJ2-6
length: 15
V: TRBV6-5
size: -
DNA: TGTGCCAGCAGTTCAAAGCTCTCTGGGGCCAACGTCCTGACTTTC
CDR3: CASSSKLSGANVLTF

D: TRBD1
J: TRBJ1-5
length: 16
V: TRBV19
size: -
DNA: TGTGCCAGTAGTATTGCGGGGACAGATAGCAATCAGCCCCAGCATTTT
CDR3: CASSIAGTDSNQPQHF

D: TRBD1
J: TRBJ1-3
length: 12
V: TRBV9
size: -
DNA: TGTGCCAGCAGCGCCCGACAGGGCCTTCTATATTTT
CDR3: CASSARQGLLYF